These T cell receptor beta chains were read from a single sample in a study of T-cell memory formation after mild COVID-19. One entry per CDR3 protein results from TCRdb running MiXCR on the 5' RACE reads. Found here are 550,000 to 650,000 distinct CDR3 sequences, about 18% of them singletons; the top ten hold approximately 8.1%. Sequenced sample: PBMCs or a T cell subset sorted from them (not recorded which). The receptors come from an adult woman who had mild COVID-19 (a few samples of this study predate the infection). Cell type and time point are not known. CDR3s include the opening cysteine and the closing phenylalanine or tryptophan. Each record gives: J gene, clone size, CDR3 length, D gene, V gene, CDR3 DNA, CDR3 protein. D genes are given only for firm matches. Where a row states a size, it is once, few, many or the class of an expanded clone; other rows omit it.

j_gene: TRBJ2-1
abundance: NA
len: 15
d_gene: NA
v_gene: TRBV10-3
CDR3nt: TGTGCCACGGCGAACGGGACATCAGGACACAATGAGCAGTTCTTC
CDR3aa: CATANGTSGHNEQFF

j_gene: TRBJ1-1
abundance: few
len: 12
d_gene: NA
v_gene: TRBV7-9
CDR3nt: TGTGCCAGCAGTAGACAGTACGGTGAAGCTTTCTTT
CDR3aa: CASSRQYGEAFF

j_gene: TRBJ2-1
abundance: NA
len: 17
d_gene: NA
v_gene: TRBV29-1
CDR3nt: TGCAGCGTTGAAGATCTCTGGGGGAGCGTTGGCTACAATGAGCAGTTCTTC
CDR3aa: CSVEDLWGSVGYNEQFF

j_gene: TRBJ1-3
abundance: few
len: 15
d_gene: TRBD1
v_gene: TRBV20-1
CDR3nt: TGCAGTGCTTCCGGACAGGGTCCTTCTGGAAACACCATATATTTT
CDR3aa: CSASGQGPSGNTIYF

j_gene: TRBJ2-1
abundance: NA
len: 14
d_gene: TRBD2
v_gene: TRBV20-1
CDR3nt: TGCAGTGCTAGAGCGGGGGGGAGTTACAATGAGCAGTTCTTC
CDR3aa: CSARAGGSYNEQFF

j_gene: TRBJ2-5
abundance: NA
len: 15
d_gene: NA
v_gene: TRBV7-9
CDR3nt: TGTGCCAGCACCCGTGAGAGAATTCTTGGGGAGACCCAGTACTTC
CDR3aa: CASTRERILGETQYF

j_gene: TRBJ2-7
abundance: few
len: 14
d_gene: NA
v_gene: TRBV20-1
CDR3nt: TGCAGTGCTCCGCTCCGGGACAAGGGTAACGAGCAGTACTTC
CDR3aa: CSAPLRDKGNEQYF

j_gene: TRBJ1-3
abundance: NA
len: 14
d_gene: NA
v_gene: TRBV7-9
CDR3nt: TGTGCCAGCAGCTTAGGCCAGGGAGGAAACACCATATATTTT
CDR3aa: CASSLGQGGNTIYF

j_gene: TRBJ2-1
abundance: NA
len: 15
d_gene: TRBD2
v_gene: TRBV7-6
CDR3nt: TGTGCCAGCAGTCAACTAGCGGGGGGGTTGGAGGAGCAGTTCTTC
CDR3aa: CASSQLAGGLEEQFF

j_gene: TRBJ2-1
abundance: many
len: 14
d_gene: NA
v_gene: TRBV5-5
CDR3nt: TGTGCCAGCAGCCCCGCGTCGGTAACCAATGAGCAGTTCTTC
CDR3aa: CASSPASVTNEQFF

j_gene: TRBJ1-1
abundance: few
len: 15
d_gene: NA
v_gene: TRBV9
CDR3nt: TGTGCCAGCAGCGTAGGTTCGGGCCACGGCACTGAAGCTTTCTTT
CDR3aa: CASSVGSGHGTEAFF

j_gene: TRBJ2-1
abundance: NA
len: 13
d_gene: NA
v_gene: TRBV30
CDR3nt: TGTGCCTGGAGTAGGGGCAGGGTGTATGAGCAGTTCTTC
CDR3aa: CAWSRGRVYEQFF

j_gene: TRBJ1-1
abundance: few
len: 13
d_gene: NA
v_gene: TRBV12-3/TRBV12-4
CDR3nt: TGTGCCAGCAGTTCCGAGGGTACAGGACAAGCTTTCTTT
CDR3aa: CASSSEGTGQAFF

j_gene: TRBJ2-7
abundance: NA
len: 15
d_gene: NA
v_gene: TRBV7-2
CDR3nt: TGTGCCAGCAGCTTAGGATGGGTGGGGGCCTACGAGCAGTACTTC
CDR3aa: CASSLGWVGAYEQYF

j_gene: TRBJ2-4
abundance: many
len: 17
d_gene: TRBD2
v_gene: TRBV4-2
CDR3nt: TGTGCCAGCAGCCAAGAGAATAGCGGGAGGGCCGGACACATTCAGTACTTC
CDR3aa: CASSQENSGRAGHIQYF

j_gene: TRBJ1-2
abundance: NA
len: 13
d_gene: NA
v_gene: TRBV5-1
CDR3nt: TGCGCCAGCAGTACAGAATTGGGGTATGGCTACACCTTC
CDR3aa: CASSTELGYGYTF

j_gene: TRBJ2-3
abundance: few
len: 15
d_gene: NA
v_gene: TRBV20-1
CDR3nt: TGCAGTGCTAGACAATCTACGGTGAGCACAGATACGCAGTATTTT
CDR3aa: CSARQSTVSTDTQYF

j_gene: TRBJ2-7
abundance: few
len: 14
d_gene: NA
v_gene: TRBV4-3
CDR3nt: TGCGCCAGCAGCCAAGATCGGGCGGAGCGGGAGCAGTACTTC
CDR3aa: CASSQDRAEREQYF

j_gene: TRBJ2-1
abundance: NA
len: 15
d_gene: TRBD1
v_gene: TRBV5-1
CDR3nt: TGCGCCAGCAGCCGCTATCAGGGGGCCTACAATGAGCAGTTCTTC
CDR3aa: CASSRYQGAYNEQFF

j_gene: TRBJ1-1
abundance: NA
len: 13
d_gene: NA
v_gene: TRBV12-3/TRBV12-4
CDR3nt: TGTGCCAGCACCGTCCAAGTGAGGAATGAAGCTTTCTTT
CDR3aa: CASTVQVRNEAFF

j_gene: TRBJ2-3
abundance: NA
len: 14
d_gene: NA
v_gene: TRBV2
CDR3nt: TGTGCCAGCAGTGCAGCGGTTAGCACAGATACGCAGTATTTT
CDR3aa: CASSAAVSTDTQYF

j_gene: TRBJ2-5
abundance: few
len: 11
d_gene: NA
v_gene: TRBV29-1
CDR3nt: TGCAGCGTTACAGGGTTAGAGACCCAGTACTTC
CDR3aa: CSVTGLETQYF

j_gene: TRBJ2-1
abundance: NA
len: 14
d_gene: TRBD2
v_gene: TRBV6-2/TRBV6-3
CDR3nt: TGTGCCAGCAGTTATCTAGCGGGAGGGTTTGAGCAGTTCTTC
CDR3aa: CASSYLAGGFEQFF

j_gene: TRBJ2-7
abundance: few
len: 12
d_gene: NA
v_gene: TRBV3-1
CDR3nt: TGTGCCAGCAGCCAGTATGAGGCCTACAGAAGCTTC
CDR3aa: CASSQYEAYRSF

j_gene: TRBJ1-1
abundance: NA
len: 14
d_gene: NA
v_gene: TRBV12-3/TRBV12-4
CDR3nt: TGTGCCAGCAGCCACCGGGATCCTAACACTGAAGCTTTCTTT
CDR3aa: CASSHRDPNTEAFF

j_gene: TRBJ1-5
abundance: many
len: 17
d_gene: TRBD1
v_gene: TRBV4-1
CDR3nt: TGCGCCAGCAGCCAAGCTCCTTACAGGGGAGTCAATCAGCCCCAGCATTTT
CDR3aa: CASSQAPYRGVNQPQHF

j_gene: TRBJ2-5
abundance: NA
len: 15
d_gene: NA
v_gene: TRBV27
CDR3nt: TGTGCCAGCAGAATCGACGGGAGTTTCGGGGGGACCCAGTACTTC
CDR3aa: CASRIDGSFGGTQYF

j_gene: TRBJ2-1
abundance: NA
len: 17
d_gene: NA
v_gene: TRBV5-1
CDR3nt: TGCGCCAGCAGCTGGTCGGGGCAGGGCCCCCGGGGCGATGAGCAGTTCTTC
CDR3aa: CASSWSGQGPRGDEQFF

j_gene: TRBJ1-4
abundance: few
len: 15
d_gene: NA
v_gene: TRBV12-3/TRBV12-4
CDR3nt: TGTGCCAGCAGTTTGGGTGGACGCCAGAATGAAAAACTGTTTTTT
CDR3aa: CASSLGGRQNEKLFF

j_gene: TRBJ2-7
abundance: few
len: 15
d_gene: NA
v_gene: TRBV20-1
CDR3nt: TGCAGTGCTAGGATCCAGGGGTCGAGCTCCTACGAGCAGTACTTC
CDR3aa: CSARIQGSSSYEQYF

j_gene: TRBJ1-5
abundance: NA
len: 12
d_gene: NA
v_gene: TRBV12-3/TRBV12-4
CDR3nt: TGTGCCAGCAGCAGCGGCGTCAACCCCCAGCATTTT
CDR3aa: CASSSGVNPQHF

j_gene: TRBJ2-1
abundance: NA
len: 12
d_gene: NA
v_gene: TRBV6-2/TRBV6-3
CDR3nt: TGTGCCAGCAGTTATGGCCCCAATGAGCAGTTCTTC
CDR3aa: CASSYGPNEQFF

j_gene: TRBJ2-1
abundance: few
len: 13
d_gene: NA
v_gene: TRBV10-3
CDR3nt: TGTGCCACCGGAAAGCAAGCCTACAATGAGCAGTTCTTC
CDR3aa: CATGKQAYNEQFF

j_gene: TRBJ2-5
abundance: NA
len: 13
d_gene: NA
v_gene: TRBV20-1
CDR3nt: TGCAGTGCCGACGGAGGTAGCGCGGAGACCCAGTACTTC
CDR3aa: CSADGGSAETQYF

j_gene: TRBJ2-7
abundance: few
len: 16
d_gene: TRBD1
v_gene: TRBV7-2
CDR3nt: TGTGCCAGCAGCTATACCGGGACAGGAGGCCCCTACGAGCAGTACTTC
CDR3aa: CASSYTGTGGPYEQYF

j_gene: TRBJ2-1
abundance: NA
len: 13
d_gene: TRBD2
v_gene: TRBV19
CDR3nt: TGTGCCAGTAGTATACGGGGGGACAATGAGCAGTTCTTC
CDR3aa: CASSIRGDNEQFF

j_gene: TRBJ1-1
abundance: NA
len: 12
d_gene: NA
v_gene: TRBV20-1
CDR3nt: TGCAGTGCTTTAAGGGACTTTGCTGAAGCTTTCTTT
CDR3aa: CSALRDFAEAFF

j_gene: TRBJ2-2
abundance: many
len: 17
d_gene: TRBD2
v_gene: TRBV27
CDR3nt: TGTGCCAGCAGCAGGCGAGCGGGAGGGCCGAACACCGGGGAGCTGTTTTTT
CDR3aa: CASSRRAGGPNTGELFF

j_gene: TRBJ2-5
abundance: NA
len: 12
d_gene: NA
v_gene: TRBV7-8
CDR3nt: TGTGCCAGCAGCTTAGGGGACTTCCCCCGTGACTTC
CDR3aa: CASSLGDFPRDF

j_gene: TRBJ2-3
abundance: NA
len: 17
d_gene: NA
v_gene: TRBV12-3/TRBV12-4
CDR3nt: TGTGCCAGCAGTTTACGGCGGGTGCCCCAGGACACAGATACGCAGTATTTT
CDR3aa: CASSLRRVPQDTDTQYF

j_gene: TRBJ2-1
abundance: NA
len: 20
d_gene: TRBD2
v_gene: TRBV7-8
CDR3nt: TGTGCCAGCAGCCCCAAACAACTAGCGGGAGTGTCGCGCTCCTACAATGAGCAGTTCTTC
CDR3aa: CASSPKQLAGVSRSYNEQFF

j_gene: TRBJ2-3
abundance: NA
len: 14
d_gene: NA
v_gene: TRBV20-1
CDR3nt: TGCAGTGCACGGCGTGGGAGTTCCACAGATACGCAGTATTTT
CDR3aa: CSARRGSSTDTQYF

j_gene: TRBJ1-2
abundance: few
len: 15
d_gene: TRBD1
v_gene: TRBV12-3/TRBV12-4
CDR3nt: TGTGCCAGCAGTTTATGGGGCAGGGGGGGCTATGGCTACACCTTC
CDR3aa: CASSLWGRGGYGYTF

j_gene: TRBJ2-3
abundance: few
len: 17
d_gene: TRBD2
v_gene: TRBV4-1
CDR3nt: TGCGCCAGCAGCCAAGACGGAGCGGGAGGGCCGGTAGATACGCAGTATTTT
CDR3aa: CASSQDGAGGPVDTQYF

j_gene: TRBJ2-5
abundance: NA
len: 19
d_gene: NA
v_gene: TRBV4-1
CDR3nt: TGCGCCAGCAGCCAAGACTCCGCATTTTGGACACCCACCAAAGAGACCCAGTACTTC
CDR3aa: CASSQDSAFWTPTKETQYF

j_gene: TRBJ1-2
abundance: NA
len: 15
d_gene: NA
v_gene: TRBV6-5
CDR3nt: TGTGCCAGCAGCTCCGGGACGGAGGGCCTCTATGGCTACACCTTC
CDR3aa: CASSSGTEGLYGYTF

j_gene: TRBJ2-3
abundance: NA
len: 15
d_gene: TRBD2
v_gene: TRBV7-2
CDR3nt: TGTGCCAGCAGAGCTATAAGCGGGAGTAGGGATACGCAGTATTTT
CDR3aa: CASRAISGSRDTQYF

j_gene: TRBJ1-1
abundance: many
len: 15
d_gene: TRBD1
v_gene: TRBV10-3
CDR3nt: TGTGCCATCAGTGACTCAGACAGGGGAAACACTGAAGCTTTCTTT
CDR3aa: CAISDSDRGNTEAFF

j_gene: TRBJ2-3
abundance: few
len: 15
d_gene: TRBD1
v_gene: TRBV4-2
CDR3nt: TGTGCCAGCAGCCAAGAAGGGACAGGGACAGATACGCAGTATTTT
CDR3aa: CASSQEGTGTDTQYF

j_gene: TRBJ1-1
abundance: NA
len: 16
d_gene: NA
v_gene: TRBV28
CDR3nt: TGTGCCAGCAGTCCCGGGGGGAGGGTGATGAACACTGAAGCTTTCTTT
CDR3aa: CASSPGGRVMNTEAFF

j_gene: TRBJ1-2
abundance: NA
len: 13
d_gene: NA
v_gene: TRBV24-1
CDR3nt: TGTGCCACCAGAGGGACGGGTATCTATGGCTACACCTTC
CDR3aa: CATRGTGIYGYTF

j_gene: TRBJ2-1
abundance: NA
len: 14
d_gene: TRBD2
v_gene: TRBV7-2
CDR3nt: TGTGCCAGCAGCTTACAGAGGACTAGCGGGGGATTATTCTTC
CDR3aa: CASSLQRTSGGLFF

j_gene: TRBJ2-7
abundance: NA
len: 16
d_gene: NA
v_gene: TRBV7-9
CDR3nt: TGTGCCAGCAGCTTAGTGACCGGGACTGGGGCCTACGAGCAGTACTTC
CDR3aa: CASSLVTGTGAYEQYF